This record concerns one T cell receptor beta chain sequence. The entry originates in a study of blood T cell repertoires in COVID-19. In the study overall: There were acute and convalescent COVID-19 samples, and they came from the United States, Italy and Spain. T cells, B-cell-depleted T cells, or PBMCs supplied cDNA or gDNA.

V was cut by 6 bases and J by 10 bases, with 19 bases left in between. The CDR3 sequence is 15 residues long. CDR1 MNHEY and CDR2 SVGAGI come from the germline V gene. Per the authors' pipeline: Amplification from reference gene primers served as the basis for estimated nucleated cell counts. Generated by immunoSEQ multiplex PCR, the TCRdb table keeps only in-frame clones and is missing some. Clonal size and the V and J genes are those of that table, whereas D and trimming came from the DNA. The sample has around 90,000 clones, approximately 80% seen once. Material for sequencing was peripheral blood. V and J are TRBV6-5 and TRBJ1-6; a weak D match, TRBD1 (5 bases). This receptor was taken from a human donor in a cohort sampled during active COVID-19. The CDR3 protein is CASRRSGGVNSPLHF. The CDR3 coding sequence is TGTGCCAGCAGGCGCAGTGGAGGGGTAAACTCACCCCTCCACTTT.